Presented here are 8 T cell receptor beta chains from one specimen sequenced in a study of blood T cell repertoires in COVID-19. Generated by immunoSEQ multiplex PCR, the TCRdb table keeps only in-frame clones and is missing some. The sample lists over 150,000 clones; about 86% were seen once. The material sequenced was peripheral blood. The receptor set was obtained from a man in his forties or fifties with active or convalescent COVID-19.

The V gene is TRBV6-2 or TRBV6-3, the J gene TRBJ1-5; 7 bases fit TRBD1. In germline, CDR1 is MNHEY, CDR2 SVGEGT. The V segment lost 2 bases and the J segment 5 bases; nucleotides outside the gene matches: 3. The CDR3 sequence is 14 residues long. CDR3 sequence reads: CASSYTGVDQPQHF. The CDR3 coding sequence is TGTGCCAGCAGTTACACAGGGGTAGATCAGCCCCAGCATTTT.

The V call is TRBV7-2, the J call TRBJ2-5; 7 bases agree with TRBD2. V dropped 4 bases and J dropped 4; count of bases not matched to a gene: 3. Germline assignment: CDR1 SGHTA and CDR2 FQGNSA. The CDR3 sequence is 13 residues long. Here the CDR3 DNA reads TGTGCCAGCAGCTCGGGAGGAGGAGAGACCCAGTACTTC. Protein: CASSSGGGETQYF. The whole variable domain, remainder taken from reference TRBV7-2 and TRBJ2-5, is GAGVSQSPSNKVTEKGKDVELRCDPISGHTALYWYRQSLGQGLEFLIYFQGNSAPDKSGLPSDRFSAERTGGSVSTLTIQRTQQEDSAVYLCASSSGGGETQYFGPGTRLLVL.

This rearrangement joins TRBV12-3 or TRBV12-4 to TRBJ1-4; no reliable D call. V dropped 6 bases and J dropped 8 bases, with 13 bases sitting between them. This CDR3 is 13 amino acids long. As DNA, the CDR3 is TGTGCCAGCAGAGGTTTTGCGGGGGAAAAACTGTTTTTT. This sequence encodes CASRGFAGEKLFF.

The CDR3 spells CASSPGGGGAADTQYF. CDR3 bases: TGCGCCAGCAGCCCTGGGGGCGGGGGGGCAGCAGATACGCAGTATTTT. The rearrangement joins TRBV4-1 to TRBJ2-3; 9 bases are shared with TRBD2. The CDR3 has 16 amino acids. Losses at the gene ends were 4 bases for V and 4 bases for J; bases not matched to a gene: 9. Germline V gene sequence: CDR1 MGHRA, CDR2 YSYEKL.

The chain recombines TRBV3-1 (or the pseudogene TRBV3-2) with TRBJ1-1; maybe TRBD1 (6 bases). Trimming left V 2 bases short and J 2 bases short, with 12 bases between. CDR1 and CDR2 from the germline V gene are LGHDT and YNNKEL (reference sequence). The CDR3 covers 15 residues. The CDR3 DNA is TGTGCCAGCAGCCAACCAAGGACAGCAAACACTGAAGCTTTCTTT. The encoded protein is CASSQPRTANTEAFF.

The chain is built from TRBV6-5 and TRBJ2-1; maybe TRBD2 (5 bases). CDR1 and CDR2 from the germline V gene are MNHEY and SVGAGI. The CDR3 extends over 16 amino acids. Trimming took off 2 bases at V and 9 bases at J, with 20 bases between the two ends. The DNA of the CDR3 is TGTGCCAGCAGTTACGGTTCCGGTCGGAGGCTAAGTGAGCAGTTCTTC. Encoded protein: CASSYGSGRRLSEQFF.

This clone was observed once. The chain links TRBV15 to TRBJ2-2; 9 positions match TRBD2. The trim removed 0 bases at V and 1 base at J, leaving 6 bases unmatched. The germline CDR1 and CDR2 sequences are LNHNV and YYDKDF (reference sequence). The CDR3 is 18 amino acids. This CDR3 reads CATSRDTGLARNTGELFF. CDR3 nucleotide sequence: TGTGCCACCAGCAGAGATACAGGACTAGCGAGGAACACCGGGGAGCTGTTTTTT.

The chain has TRBV30 and TRBJ2-1, with D unclear. Germline CDR1 reads GTSNPN; CDR2 reads SVGIG (reference sequence). Trimming took 3 bases from V and 0 from J, leaving 12 bases between them. This CDR3 contains 15 residues. CDR3 DNA sequence: TGTGCCTGGAGGACGGATTCGGGCTCCTACAATGAGCAGTTCTTC. It encodes CAWRTDSGSYNEQFF.